The 30 T cell receptor beta chains reported below all come from one sample, sequenced in a study of regulatory T cells in long-lasting Graves disease. Indicated time point: newly diagnosed GD, antithyroid drugs for less than 3 months. PBMC-extracted RNA yielded the TCR library. HTBI primers from iRepertoire and Arm-PCR of CDR3 regions yielded the TCR beta libraries. TCRdb recomputed calls from the multiplex PCR reads with MiXCR, one row per CDR3 protein. The sample shows hundreds of thousands of distinct CDR3 sequences, less than 20% of them seen only once. The sample was also linked to a second study, of T cells in Graves' hyperthyroidism and ophthalmopathy.

The material was peripheral blood mononuclear cells (PBMCs), obtained at new diagnosis, from a patient treated with antithyroid drugs. The receptors here all came from a woman in her 30s with Graves disease.

This clonotype was found a few times. The junction departs from germline at one end; a sequencing error may be responsible. V is TRBV5-1 and J is TRBJ1-1; D ambiguous. The CDR3 is made up of 15 amino acids. The germline CDR1 and CDR2 sequences are SGHRS and YFSETQ. CDR3 protein: CASRLEGDKNTEAFF. CDR3 nucleotides: TGCGCCAGCAGGTTGGAAGGAGACAAGAACACTGAAGCTTTCTTT. The entire variable domain, with the rest obtained from reference TRBV5-1 and TRBJ1-1, is as follows: KAGVTQTPRYLIKTRGQQVTLSCSPISGHRSVSWYQQTPGQGLQFLFEYFSETQRNKGNFPGRFSGRQFSNSRSEMNVSTLELGDSALYLCASRLEGDKNTEAFFGQGTRLTVV.

This clonotype was picked up many times. The rearrangement links TRBV7-9 to TRBJ2-1; D possibly corresponds to TRBD1 (6 bases). CDR1 is SEHNR, CDR2 FQNEAQ, per germline (reference sequence). Between the trimmed V and J ends, which lost 1 base and 8 bases, there was a span of 12 bases. This CDR3 is built from 14 residues. CDR3 bases: TGTGCCAGCAGCTTAGTCAGGGGTGCCCATGAGCAGTTCTTC. It translates to CASSLVRGAHEQFF.

This clonotype has at least ten counts. The CDR3 DNA reads TGTGCCAGCAGCTCCGGGAGCCTAGACAATGAGCAGTTCTTC. Protein product: CASSSGSLDNEQFF. This sequence joins TRBV11-2 and TRBJ2-1; a weak D match, TRBD2 (6 bases). Germline CDR1 is SGHAT and CDR2 is FQNNGV. CDR3 size: 14 residues. Trimming removed 4 bases at V and 5 bases at J, with 12 bases between. The whole variable domain, remainder taken from reference TRBV11-2 and TRBJ2-1, is EAGVAQSPRYKIIEKRQSVAFWCNPISGHATLYWYQQILGQGPKLLIQFQNNGVVDDSQLPKDRFSAERLKGVDSTLKIQPAKLEDSAVYLCASSSGSLDNEQFFGPGTRLTVL.

In its sample, this clonotype was seen many times. This chain joins TRBV11-1 and TRBJ2-5; no definite D call. Trimming shortened V by 6 bases and J by 1 base, and 12 bases separated the two germline ends. The CDR3 extends over 14 amino acids. Per germline, CDR1 SGHAT and CDR2 FQDESV (reference sequence). The chain's CDR3 is CASRERSLQETQYF. CDR3 bases: TGTGCCAGCAGGGAACGCAGCCTCCAAGAGACCCAGTACTTC.

This clonotype showed up many times. The CDR3 nucleotides read TGCAGTGCTAGAGAATTGGGGGAGGCGCTGTTTTTT. Protein sequence: CSARELGEALFF. The chain is built from TRBV20-1 and TRBJ2-2, with a possible D match to TRBD2 (6 bases). The germline gives CDR1 DFQATT, CDR2 SNEGSKA (reference sequence). Trimming cost V 0 bases and J 13 bases, with 12 bases left between them. The CDR3 spans 12 residues.

There are a few counts of this clonotype. The rearrangement uses TRBV18 and TRBJ2-1; D may correspond to TRBD1 or TRBD2 (5 bases each). Germline V gives CDR1 KGHSH, CDR2 LQKENI. The CDR3 is 11 amino acids. Trimming removed 3 bases from V and 10 bases from J, with 7 bases in between. The CDR3 loop reads CASSPGDEQFF. CDR3 sequence (DNA): TGTGCCAGCTCACCGGGGGACGAGCAGTTCTTC.

This clonotype was recorded a few times. The chain carries TRBV6-9 and TRBJ2-1; D not resolved. Germline V gene sequence: CDR1 MNHGY, CDR2 SVAAGI. The CDR3 is 15 amino acids. Trimming shortened V by 3 bases and J by 9 bases, and 18 bases separated the two germline ends. The CDR3 nucleotides are TGTGCCAGCAGTTACCTCCGGCAAAGAAGTGGTGAGCAGTTCTTC. The encoded protein is CASSYLRQRSGEQFF.

DNA for the CDR3: TGTGCCAGCAGTCCCGGACAGGCGCTCTACGAGCAGTACTTC. It specifies CASSPGQALYEQYF. The V gene is TRBV28, the J gene TRBJ2-7; 7 bases map to TRBD1. The CDR3 has 14 amino acids. V shed 5 bases, J shed 3 bases, and the junction held 7 bases outside the gene matches. Germline lookup yields CDR1 MDHEN and CDR2 SYDVKM.

The chain is built from TRBV18 and TRBJ1-4; D unresolved. In germline, CDR1 is KGHSH, CDR2 LQKENI. V lost 4 bases and J lost 7, with 7 bases in between. The length of the CDR3 is 12 residues. CDR3 sequence reads: CASSRYSEKLFF. The CDR3 region has the DNA TGTGCCAGCTCACGATACAGTGAAAAACTGTTTTTT.

The rearrangement uses TRBV10-2 and TRBJ1-1; D not resolved. The CDR3 length is 13 residues. Trimming left V 6 bases short and J 0 bases short, with 8 bases between. Per the germline V gene, CDR1 is WSHSY and CDR2 is SAAADI. CDR3 DNA: TGCGCCAGCAGGGAACAGCTGAACACTGAAGCTTTCTTT. This gives the protein CASREQLNTEAFF.

J is TRBJ2-7 and V is TRBV11-2, with a tentative D call TRBD2 (7 bases). V lost 5 bases, J lost 3 bases, and 14 bases lay in between. Germline loops: CDR1 SGHAT, CDR2 FQNNGV. This CDR3 is built from 14 residues. CDR3 sequence: CASSPTGTNYEQYF. CDR3 DNA sequence: TGTGCCAGCAGCCCTACAGGGACTAACTACGAGCAGTACTTC. The whole variable domain, remainder taken from reference TRBV11-2 and TRBJ2-7, is EAGVAQSPRYKIIEKRQSVAFWCNPISGHATLYWYQQILGQGPKLLIQFQNNGVVDDSQLPKDRFSAERLKGVDSTLKIQPAKLEDSAVYLCASSPTGTNYEQYFGPGTRLTVT.

This clonotype was seen many times. V gene TRBV28 combines with J gene TRBJ1-5; no reliable D call. The germline V and J ends were trimmed by 8 bases and 3 bases, with 11 bases remaining between them. The CDR3 has 13 residues. The germline V gene encodes CDR1 MDHEN and CDR2 SYDVKM. CDR3 protein: CASGEQYNQPQHF. The CDR3 DNA is TGTGCCAGCGGGGAACAGTACAATCAGCCCCAGCATTTT.

J is TRBJ2-2 and V is TRBV6-5, with unresolved D. The CDR3 runs 14 residues. V was trimmed by 0 bases and J by 6 bases, leaving 8 bases between them. The germline CDR1 and CDR2 sequences are MNHEY and SVGAGI. CDR3 protein: CASSYSVVSGELFF. The CDR3 bases are TGTGCCAGCAGTTACTCGGTAGTTTCCGGGGAGCTGTTTTTT.

This chain uses TRBV3-1 with TRBJ2-4, with D perhaps TRBD1 (6 bases). This CDR3 spans 15 amino acids. Germline V gene data show CDR1 as LGHDT and CDR2 as YNNKEL (reference sequence). The V and J ends lost 6 bases and 2 bases respectively, with 14 bases between them. CDR3 sequence reads: CASSATGYPKNIQYF. In DNA form, the CDR3 reads TGTGCCAGCAGTGCGACAGGCTATCCCAAAAACATTCAGTACTTC.

A remark on this clonotype: A much more abundant neighbour one base away suggests this may be a read error. Since the CDR3 does not end with the conserved phenylalanine or tryptophan, this likely comes from a read error. The chain uses TRBV7-9 and TRBJ1-1, with D perhaps TRBD1 (5 bases). This CDR3 comprises 15 residues. Looked up from germline, CDR1 is SEHNR and CDR2 is FQNEAQ (reference sequence). Deletions cut 3 bases from V and 0 bases from J, with 11 bases between. This CDR3 reads CASSFGGGVNTEAFL. In DNA, the CDR3 is TGTGCCAGCAGCTTCGGTGGAGGGGTGAACACTGAAGCTTTCCTT.

A few counts support this clonotype. This chain uses TRBV7-9 with TRBJ1-3; D perhaps matches TRBD1 (5 bases). This CDR3 contains 15 residues. CDR1 is SEHNR, CDR2 FQNEAQ, per germline (reference sequence). Trimming cost V 6 bases and J 0 bases, with 12 bases left between them. The chain's CDR3 is CASSPRVRSGNTIYF. Here the CDR3 DNA reads TGTGCCAGCAGTCCCAGGGTGCGCTCTGGAAACACCATATATTTT.

This clonotype was seen a handful of times. One base away lies a much larger clone, so this may be a sequencing read error. The chain couples TRBV5-4 to TRBJ2-5; 8 bases match TRBD2. There are 14 residues in the CDR3. Germline lookup yields CDR1 SGHNT and CDR2 YYREEE (reference sequence). Losses at the gene ends were 7 bases for V and 1 base for J; bases not matched to a gene: 6. Written as DNA, the CDR3 is TGTGCCAGCGGCCTGACTAGCGCCCAAGAGACCCAGTACTTC. The encoded protein is CASGLTSAQETQYF.

The chain combines TRBV29-1 with TRBJ2-1, with 11 bases that match TRBD2. The ends lost 6 bases at V and 6 bases at J; junction bases unmatched: 10. CDR3 length: 15 residues. From germline, CDR1 is SQVTM and CDR2 ANQGSEA. The CDR3 region is CSVRATGTSGNEQFF. The DNA of the CDR3 is TGCAGCGTGCGAGCTACCGGGACTAGCGGCAATGAGCAGTTCTTC.

This clonotype was picked up many times. The chain couples TRBV7-8 to TRBJ2-1; the D is unclear. Looked up from germline, CDR1 is SGHVS and CDR2 is FQNEAQ. The CDR3 is 14 amino acids. V dropped 5 bases and J dropped 9 bases, with 17 bases sitting between them. In DNA, the CDR3 is TGTGCCAGCAGCGGTTCCGGGTCCGACGTTGAGCAGTTCTTC. It specifies CASSGSGSDVEQFF.

This clonotype was observed a few times. This chain links TRBV29-1 with TRBJ2-2; D is uncertain. Germline assignment: CDR1 SQVTM and CDR2 ANQGSEA. The CDR3 loop spans 14 amino acids. The V end was cut by 3 bases, the J end by 0 bases, with 8 bases between. The CDR3 sequence is CSVEALPNTGELFF. The CDR3 DNA reads as TGCAGCGTTGAGGCACTCCCGAACACCGGGGAGCTGTTTTTT.

The table lists this clonotype with many counts. This chain joins TRBV7-2 and TRBJ2-1; tentatively, D is TRBD1 (6 bases). Per the germline V gene, CDR1 is SGHTA and CDR2 is FQGNSA. The CDR3 length is 13 residues. Trimming left V 8 bases short and J 5 bases short, with 13 bases between. The CDR3 DNA reads TGTGCCAGCGACAGGAGGAGTCACAATGAGCAGTTCTTC. It codes for CASDRRSHNEQFF.

This chain connects TRBV19 to TRBJ1-3; possible D gene TRBD1, 5 bases. Germline CDR1 and CDR2: LNHDA and SQIVND (reference sequence). The CDR3 totals 13 residues. Between the trimmed V and J ends, which lost 10 bases and 2 bases, there was a span of 12 bases. The CDR3 spells CATQGLAGNTIYF. In DNA form, the CDR3 reads TGTGCCACCCAGGGTCTCGCTGGAAACACCATATATTTT.

The table lists this clonotype with many counts. The chain combines TRBV6-5 with TRBJ1-5; 7 bases are shared with TRBD1. V shed 4 bases and J 7 bases; nucleotides not matched to a gene: 10. The CDR3 has 15 residues. Germline lookup yields CDR1 MNHEY and CDR2 SVGAGI. CDR3 DNA sequence: TGTGCCAGCAGTTCCGGGACAGACAATCGGCAGCCCCAGCATTTT. Translated, it gives CASSSGTDNRQPQHF.

This clonotype was observed a handful of times. With a much larger clone just one base away, this may be a read error. The rearrangement links TRBV5-1 to TRBJ2-2; D gene uncertain. V lost 3 bases and J 4 bases, leaving 16 bases between the germline ends. Germline loops: CDR1 SGHRS, CDR2 YFSETQ. The CDR3 extends over 16 amino acids. Here the CDR3 reads CASSSTNLGVTGELFF. The CDR3 DNA reads as TGCGCCAGCAGCTCGACGAATCTGGGTGTCACCGGGGAGCTGTTTTTT.

As regards this clonotype: Since the CDR3 does not end with the conserved phenylalanine or tryptophan, this likely comes from a read error. This chain links TRBV18 with TRBJ1-5; D is ambiguous. Germline-derived CDR1 and CDR2 are KGHSH and LQKENI. The V and J ends lost 3 bases and 5 bases respectively, with 11 bases between them. The CDR3 totals 14 residues. CDR3 sequence (DNA): TGTGCCAGCTCACCCTCCCCAGGCGATCAGCCCCAGCATTCT. Protein sequence: CASSPSPGDQPQHS.

There are many counts of this clonotype. The chain combines TRBV2 with TRBJ2-3, with D possibly matching TRBD2 (5 bases). The CDR3 is made up of 15 amino acids. Trimming stripped 7 bases from V and 7 bases from J, with 21 bases between. The germline CDR1 and CDR2 sequences are SNHLY and FYNNEI. Here the CDR3 DNA reads TGTGCCAGCATCTTGCGGGCTTACCGGGAAAATACGCAGTATTTT. It translates to CASILRAYRENTQYF.

This clonotype was seen ten or more times. The V gene is TRBV11-2, the J gene TRBJ2-1, with D maybe TRBD2 (6 bases). Germline V gene data show CDR1 as SGHAT and CDR2 as FQNNGV. The CDR3 is 16 amino acids. V lost 7 bases, J lost 2 bases, and 18 bases lay in between. The CDR3 DNA is TGTGCCAGCACCAATTTTGTGGGACTGGCCTACAATGAGCAGTTCTTC. It is translated as CASTNFVGLAYNEQFF.

This clonotype was detected ten times or more. The chain combines TRBV11-1 with TRBJ2-7; weak D call: TRBD1 (6 bases). The CDR3 totals 14 residues. The germline V gene encodes CDR1 SGHAT and CDR2 FQDESV (reference sequence). The V and J ends lost 5 bases and 2 bases respectively, with 13 bases between them. CDR3: CASSPWTDTYEQYF. The CDR3 DNA sequence: TGTGCCAGCAGCCCCTGGACAGATACCTACGAGCAGTACTTC.

This clonotype has just a few counts. The V and J genes are TRBV6-1 and TRBJ2-6; possibly TRBD2 for D (6 bases). V lost 5 bases and J 0 bases, leaving 17 bases between the germline ends. The CDR3 spans 18 residues. Germline lookup yields CDR1 MNHNS and CDR2 SASEGT. The CDR3, as DNA: TGTGCCAGCAGTCTCTCGGACTACCCCGGCTCTGGGGCCAACGTCCTGACTTTC. Translating gives CASSLSDYPGSGANVLTF.

On this clonotype itself: The CDR3 carries no conserved terminal phenylalanine or tryptophan, so it likely arises from a read error. The V and J genes are TRBV19 and TRBJ2-1, with a tentative D call TRBD1 (6 bases). The end of the DNA is better explained by TRBJ2-5, so the J call may be wrong. Germline values: CDR1 LNHDA, CDR2 SQIVND (reference sequence). This CDR3 has 14 amino acids. CDR3 DNA: TGTGCCAGTACCGGGACAAGACAACAAGAGACCCAGTACTCC. This encodes CASTGTRQQETQYS.